The 6 T cell receptor beta chains below were found in one sample sequenced in a study of chemoradiotherapy in HPV16-positive cancers (dated by TCRdb to the early 2020s). Library creation used the immunoSEQ multiplex PCR assay. TCRdb limited this immuneACCESS table to in-frame rearrangements with V and J called. A share of clones is missing; checked studies link under half to unresolved V genes, and the rest is unexplained. For this sample there are over 10,000 clones; roughly 89% appear just once. The ten biggest clones cover roughly a fifth of the sample. The material sequenced was blood, taken from a patient who underwent chemoradiotherapy. The receptors were gathered from a human donor with HPV-associated anogenital cancer.

The chain recombines TRBV28 with TRBJ2-5, with D possibly TRBD2 on 5 matching bases. V was trimmed by 5 bases and J by 4 bases, leaving 20 bases between them. The germline V gene has CDR1 MDHEN and CDR2 SYDVKM. The CDR3 is 16 residues long. Here the CDR3 reads CASSLLPPRGRETQYF. The CDR3 DNA sequence: TGTGCCAGCAGTCTACTCCCTCCTCGGGGTAGAGAGACCCAGTACTTC.

The gene calls are TRBV6-5 and TRBJ1-1, with D unclear. Germline V gives CDR1 MNHEY, CDR2 SVGAGI. The length of the CDR3 is 14 residues. With 6 bases removed from V and 5 bases from J, the gap between germline ends came to 16 bases. The CDR3 loop is CASRDGPRTTEAFF. DNA for the CDR3: TGTGCCAGCAGGGACGGGCCTCGAACAACTGAAGCTTTCTTT.

V is TRBV6-1 and J is TRBJ2-7; D gene uncertain. With 2 bases removed from V and 5 bases from J, the gap between germline ends came to 10 bases. Germline V CDR1 and CDR2: MNHNS, SASEGT. The length of the CDR3 is 13 residues. The DNA of the CDR3 is TGTGCCAGCAGTGAAAACAGTAACAACGAGCAGTACTTC. Encoded protein: CASSENSNNEQYF.

The J gene is TRBJ2-5, the V gene TRBV6-6, with TRBD1 matching 8 bases. CDR1 is MNHNY, CDR2 SVGAGI, per germline (reference sequence). The CDR3 spans 15 residues. The trim removed 5 bases at V and 1 base at J, leaving 6 bases unmatched. The CDR3 is CASSHFGTGQETQYF. Here the CDR3 DNA reads TGTGCCAGCAGTCACTTCGGGACAGGCCAAGAGACCCAGTACTTC.

The genes are TRBV9 and TRBJ2-7, with TRBD1 matching 7 bases. The CDR3 extends over 15 amino acids. The V and J ends lost 5 bases and 0 bases, in that order; junction bases with no gene match: 8. Germline V gene data show CDR1 as SGDLS and CDR2 as YYNGEE. The CDR3 protein is CASSKTGKSSYEQYF. The CDR3 nucleotides are TGTGCCAGCAGTAAGACAGGGAAAAGCTCCTACGAGCAGTACTTC.

This clone was found a few times. J is TRBJ2-1 and V is TRBV7-9; possibly TRBD2 for D (6 bases). The CDR3 totals 15 residues. Germline CDR1 and CDR2: SEHNR and FQNEAQ (reference sequence). Trimming pared 5 bases from V and 3 bases from J, leaving 14 bases between. The CDR3 reads CASSMTEGYYNEQFF. The CDR3 region has the DNA TGTGCCAGCAGCATGACGGAGGGTTACTACAATGAGCAGTTCTTC.